This TCR beta chain was documented in a study of OX40 agonist ivuxolimab in advanced cancers. About the study: Patients treated during dose escalation were battling hepatocellular carcinoma, melanoma, renal cell or head and neck cancer.

Data came from immunoSEQ multiplex PCR; TCRdb stores just in-frame clones and leaves some out. The sample shows under 60,000 clones, under 95% of them seen only once. A word on this clone: Antigen specificity is unknown.

Peripheral blood came from all dose cohorts at three timepoints. Points from the study as a whole: Near-lowest levels of clonal expansion characterized partial responders at 0.1-3.0 mg/kg.

CDR3 length: 14 amino acids. CDR1 is MDHEN and CDR2 is SYDVKM in the germline V gene. V was pared by 5 bases and J by 1 base, with 11 bases between. The sample here was CD4+ or CD8+ T cells sorted from blood, taken in a trial of the OX40 agonist ivuxolimab. The TCR sequence derives from an adult with an advanced solid tumor such as melanoma, head and neck, liver or kidney cancer. The chain couples TRBV28 to TRBJ2-5, with a tentative D call TRBD2 (6 bases). The CDR3 coding sequence is TGTGCCAGCAGTGCTAGCGACCTCCAAGAGACCCAGTACTTC. Translated: CASSASDLQETQYF.